The rows below give T cell receptor beta chains drawn from one sample of a study of CD8+CD57+ T cells in acquired aplastic anemia. TCRdb called the reads again in MiXCR, with one record for every CDR3 protein. The sample holds a few hundred thousand distinct CDR3 sequences, under 55% seen once. Sequencing was carried out using sorted CD4+, CD8+, or CD8+CD57+ T cells (not recorded which) from PBMCs. The receptors were gathered from a human donor with aplastic anemia. Each CDR3 is given with its conserved first and last residue. A D gene is named only where the DNA matches it firmly. Some rows have no size entry. The others give once, few or many, or a class for an expanded clone.

J: TRBJ1-4
V: TRBV5-1
D: TRBD1
size: many
DNA: TGCGCCACCACAACAGGGGGCGCGGGTGAAAAACTGTTTTTT
CDR3: CATTTGGAGEKLFF

J: TRBJ2-7
V: TRBV29-1
D: .
size: .
DNA: TGCAGCGTTCAGCGGAGTGCACTCTACGAGCAGTACTTC
CDR3: CSVQRSALYEQYF

J: TRBJ2-5
V: TRBV3-1
D: .
size: many
DNA: TGTGCCAGCAGCCAAGATCGAGGGTACCAAGAGACCCAGTACTTC
CDR3: CASSQDRGYQETQYF

J: TRBJ1-5
V: TRBV20-1
D: .
size: many
DNA: TGCAGTGCTAGAGTTCCTGACCCCTTGGGGGGGCCCCAGCATTTT
CDR3: CSARVPDPLGGPQHF

J: TRBJ2-7
V: TRBV6-6
D: .
size: few
DNA: TGTGCCAGCAGTTACTTTCTGGACGAGCAGTACTTC
CDR3: CASSYFLDEQYF

J: TRBJ1-5
V: TRBV6-1
D: TRBD1
size: many
DNA: TGTGCCAGCAGTGGCTTACAGGGGTTGAATCAGCCCCAGCATTTT
CDR3: CASSGLQGLNQPQHF

J: TRBJ2-7
V: TRBV6-6
D: .
size: many
DNA: TGTGCCAGCAGTTACACCCCAGGGGGGTCCAACGAGCAGTACTTC
CDR3: CASSYTPGGSNEQYF

J: TRBJ1-2
V: TRBV6-5
D: .
size: .
DNA: TGTGCCAGCAGTCTACGGACAGAGTTAGCTAACTATGGCTACACCTTC
CDR3: CASSLRTELANYGYTF

J: TRBJ2-2
V: TRBV11-1
D: TRBD1
size: many
DNA: TGTGCCAGCAGCTCCGGGACAGGGTACACCGGGGAGCTGTTTTTT
CDR3: CASSSGTGYTGELFF

J: TRBJ1-5
V: TRBV7-3
D: TRBD1
size: .
DNA: TGTGCCAGCAGTGAGAGGACAGGGGGACAGCCCCAGCATTTT
CDR3: CASSERTGGQPQHF

J: TRBJ2-3
V: TRBV7-3
D: TRBD1
size: .
DNA: TGTGCCAGCAGCTTAGTCCGGGACAGGCGGGCCACAGATACGCAGTATTTT
CDR3: CASSLVRDRRATDTQYF

J: TRBJ2-2
V: TRBV12-3/TRBV12-4
D: .
size: many
DNA: TGTGCCAGCAGTTTAGCCCTGGGGGAGCTGTTTTTT
CDR3: CASSLALGELFF

J: TRBJ2-1
V: TRBV6-4
D: TRBD2
size: .
DNA: TGTGCCAGCTCGAGCGGGGGGGCCACCCAGCAGTTCTTC
CDR3: CASSSGGATQQFF

J: TRBJ2-3
V: TRBV2
D: TRBD1
size: .
DNA: TGTGCCACTCAGACAGGGAGTAACACAGATACGCAGTATTTT
CDR3: CATQTGSNTDTQYF

J: TRBJ1-5
V: TRBV5-1
D: .
size: many
DNA: TGCGCCAGCAGCCCCGGGGGTCCCGGACAGCCCCAGCATTTT
CDR3: CASSPGGPGQPQHF

J: TRBJ2-5
V: TRBV5-1
D: TRBD2
size: .
DNA: TGCGCCAGCAGGGGGCGGGGGGTCGAGACCCAGTACTTC
CDR3: CASRGRGVETQYF

J: TRBJ2-7
V: TRBV20-1
D: TRBD1
size: .
DNA: TGCAGTGCTAGCGTGACAGGGATTTTAGCCTACGAGCAGTACTTC
CDR3: CSASVTGILAYEQYF

J: TRBJ1-2
V: TRBV7-2
D: TRBD1
size: .
DNA: TGTGCCAGCAGTCCTTCCCCCCGACAGGGACGAAGTGGCTACACCTTC
CDR3: CASSPSPRQGRSGYTF

J: TRBJ2-3
V: TRBV19
D: .
size: many
DNA: TGTGCCAGTAGTATATGGGGGGCCGGTCGCAGTACAGATACGCAGTATTTT
CDR3: CASSIWGAGRSTDTQYF

J: TRBJ1-6
V: TRBV28
D: .
size: few
DNA: TGTGCCAGCATCTCCTCTCCCGGGTTACCCTATAATTCACCCCTCCACTTT
CDR3: CASISSPGLPYNSPLHF

J: TRBJ1-2
V: TRBV2
D: .
size: .
DNA: TGTGCCAGCAGTGAAGCCAGGGCGCCTGGCTACACCTTC
CDR3: CASSEARAPGYTF

J: TRBJ2-5
V: TRBV20-1
D: TRBD2
size: .
DNA: TGTAGTGCTAGAATTAGCGGGGGGGCAGAGACCCAGTACTTC
CDR3: CSARISGGAETQYF

J: TRBJ2-1
V: TRBV9
D: TRBD2
size: many
DNA: TGTGCCAGCAGCGTCCGTCCAGCGGGGGGTTACAATGAGCAGTTCTTC
CDR3: CASSVRPAGGYNEQFF

J: TRBJ1-6
V: TRBV6-1
D: .
size: .
DNA: TGTGCCAGCACCGAGACAGGTTTGGGGGAACCCCACTTT
CDR3: CASTETGLGEPHF

J: TRBJ2-4
V: TRBV15
D: .
size: many
DNA: TGTGCCACCAGCAGAGATTCAAGAGGGATCGTCAAAAACATTCAGTACTTC
CDR3: CATSRDSRGIVKNIQYF

J: TRBJ1-5
V: TRBV20-1
D: .
size: .
DNA: TGCAGTGCTAGAGTGGGGAGCAATCAGCCCCAGCATTTT
CDR3: CSARVGSNQPQHF

J: TRBJ2-3
V: TRBV6-4
D: TRBD1
size: many
DNA: TGTGCCAGCAGTGTCGGGACAGGCAAATCAGATACGCAGTATTTT
CDR3: CASSVGTGKSDTQYF

J: TRBJ2-1
V: TRBV6-5
D: TRBD1
size: few
DNA: TGTGCCAGCAGTGCTATACGGACAGGGGGCGAGGCCTACAATGAGCAGTTCTTC
CDR3: CASSAIRTGGEAYNEQFF

J: TRBJ2-1
V: TRBV28
D: .
size: once
DNA: TGTGCCAGCAGTTCCGGATGGGACTACAATGAGCAGTTCTTC
CDR3: CASSSGWDYNEQFF

J: TRBJ1-2
V: TRBV7-9
D: .
size: few
DNA: TGTGCCAGCAGCTTAGAGGGGGTCAACTATGGCTACACCTTC
CDR3: CASSLEGVNYGYTF

J: TRBJ1-6
V: TRBV10-3
D: .
size: .
DNA: TGTGCCGCCGGGGAGGCGGGTTCACCCCTCCACTTT
CDR3: CAAGEAGSPLHF

J: TRBJ1-2
V: TRBV7-9
D: .
size: .
DNA: TGTGCCAGCAGCTTTGGACGAAAACCGGACAGCAACTATGGCTACACCTTC
CDR3: CASSFGRKPDSNYGYTF

J: TRBJ1-1
V: TRBV2
D: .
size: few
DNA: TGTGCCAGCAGTGCCGCCGGTAACAGGCGGGTCCACACTGAAGCTTTCTTT
CDR3: CASSAAGNRRVHTEAFF

J: TRBJ2-3
V: TRBV6-1
D: .
size: many
DNA: TGTGCCAGCAGTGAAGCGTCAGCCGCCGCTATGACGCAGTATTTT
CDR3: CASSEASAAAMTQYF

J: TRBJ2-5
V: TRBV7-6
D: .
size: few
DNA: TGTGCCAGCAGCTTAAACAGGTTGCAAGAGACCCAGTACTTC
CDR3: CASSLNRLQETQYF

J: TRBJ2-7
V: TRBV10-3
D: .
size: .
DNA: TGTGCCATCAGTGAGTCCCGGGACACATCCTACGAGCAGTACTTC
CDR3: CAISESRDTSYEQYF

J: TRBJ1-2
V: TRBV20-1
D: .
size: .
DNA: TGCAGTGCCATGGGGGGGAACAGTGTAGTTGGGGGCTACACCTTC
CDR3: CSAMGGNSVVGGYTF

J: TRBJ1-2
V: TRBV28
D: TRBD1
size: many
DNA: TGTGCCAGCAGAACCTCAAACAGGGGGTTGAACTATGGCTACACCTTC
CDR3: CASRTSNRGLNYGYTF

J: TRBJ1-6
V: TRBV24-1
D: .
size: .
DNA: TGTGCCACCAGTGACCTGACAGGTTGGCCACCCCTCCACTTT
CDR3: CATSDLTGWPPLHF

J: TRBJ2-1
V: TRBV7-3
D: TRBD1
size: .
DNA: TGTGCCAGCAGCCGATCGATCTTCACCGGGACAGGGTCCTACAATGAGCAGTTCTTC
CDR3: CASSRSIFTGTGSYNEQFF

J: TRBJ1-2
V: TRBV29-1
D: .
size: once
DNA: TGCAGCGTTTACAGCGGGACTGACTATGGCTACACCTTC
CDR3: CSVYSGTDYGYTF

J: TRBJ2-1
V: TRBV3-1
D: TRBD1
size: .
DNA: TGTGCCAGCAGCCAAGATCATGGGACAGGGGGTGAGCAGTTCTTC
CDR3: CASSQDHGTGGEQFF